These 27 T cell receptor beta chains came from one sample sequenced in a study of Tregs in tolerant kidney transplant recipients. Method: immunoSEQ multiplex PCR; TCRdb's copy keeps in-frame clones and lacks some. The table lists some 16,000 clones, 90% to 95% of them singletons, with about an eighth in the top ten. Sequencing was performed on CD8+ T cells from blood. The receptors originated from a human donor in good health.

CDR3 in amino acids: CASSFRDPSTGELFF. The CDR3, as DNA: TGTGCCAGCAGCTTCCGGGACCCTAGCACCGGGGAGCTGTTTTTT. This chain links TRBV5-5 with TRBJ2-2; TRBD1 or TRBD2 may be the D gene (5 bases each). Trimming removed 2 bases from V and 4 bases from J, with 12 bases in between. Looked up from germline, CDR1 is SGHKS and CDR2 is YYEKEE (reference sequence). This CDR3 contains 15 residues.

This rearrangement joins TRBV7-8 to TRBJ1-2; D remains ambiguous. V was shortened by 2 bases and J by 7 bases, with 11 bases between the two germline ends. This CDR3 has 13 residues. Germline V lookup: CDR1 SGHVS, CDR2 FQNEAQ. The DNA of the CDR3 is TGTGCCAGCAGCTTATTTGGGTCCGGTGGCTACACCTTC. This gives the protein CASSLFGSGGYTF.

V gene TRBV7-6 combines with J gene TRBJ2-1, with TRBD1 matching 12 bases. Per germline, CDR1 SGHVS and CDR2 FNYEAQ. The CDR3 runs 17 residues. Unmatched junction bases numbered 9, after V lost 2 bases and J lost 7 bases. CDR3 nucleotide sequence: TGTGCCAGCAGCTTACGACCGGGGACAGGGGGCATAAATGAGCAGTTCTTC. Amino acid sequence: CASSLRPGTGGINEQFF.

The V call is TRBV27, the J call TRBJ2-7; 9 positions match TRBD1. CDR1 and CDR2 (germline): MNHEY, SMNVEV (reference sequence). V shed 5 bases and J 6 bases; nucleotides not matched to a gene: 8. CDR3 length: 14 residues. The CDR3 here is CASSPGTGRGEQYF. DNA of the CDR3: TGTGCCAGCAGTCCAGGGACAGGGAGGGGCGAGCAGTACTTC.

The chain has TRBV9 and TRBJ2-2; 7 bases match TRBD1. V was clipped by 6 bases and J by 2 bases; unmatched bases: 7. Germline-derived CDR1 and CDR2 are SGDLS and YYNGEE. CDR3 length: 15 amino acids. The CDR3 DNA reads TGTGCCAGCACCCCCGGGACAGTCAACACCGGGGAGCTGTTTTTT. It codes for CASTPGTVNTGELFF.

V usage is TRBV5-1 and J usage is TRBJ2-3; weak D call: TRBD2 (5 bases). The CDR3 runs to 15 residues. Per germline, CDR1 SGHRS and CDR2 YFSETQ. The germline V and J ends were trimmed by 4 bases and 0 bases, with 12 bases remaining between them. The CDR3 is CASSLNGVSTDTQYF. As DNA, the CDR3 is TGCGCCAGCAGCCTGAACGGGGTGAGCACAGATACGCAGTATTTT.

The chain uses TRBV4-3 and TRBJ2-7; 8 nucleotides line up with TRBD2. Germline CDR1 and CDR2: LGHNA and YSLEER. Trimming cost V 3 bases and J 7 bases; bases outside gene matches: 8. The CDR3 is made up of 14 amino acids. CDR3 sequence reads: CASSHSAGGVEQYF. In DNA form, the CDR3 reads TGCGCCAGCAGCCATTCGGCGGGAGGTGTGGAGCAGTACTTC.

The J gene is TRBJ1-1, the V gene TRBV10-3, with D unclear. The germline V gene has CDR1 ENHRY and CDR2 SYGVKD. V was pared by 10 bases and J by 6 bases, with 12 bases between. This CDR3 is built from 11 residues. The CDR3 spells CATYGGAEAFF. CDR3 sequence (DNA): TGTGCCACCTACGGTGGGGCTGAAGCTTTCTTT.

The CDR3 bases are TGTGCCAGCAGCTTATTGGGGGCCGGGGAGCTGTTTTTT. It codes for CASSLLGAGELFF. The rearrangement uses TRBV7-3 and TRBJ2-2, with D perhaps given as TRBD1 or TRBD2 (5 bases each). The germline CDR1 and CDR2 sequences are SGHTA and FQGTGA. CDR3 size: 13 residues. The ends were cut back, 2 bases at V and 6 bases at J, with 7 bases in the middle.

This chain connects TRBV4-2 to TRBJ2-2, with TRBD1 matching over 9 bases. In germline, CDR1 is LGHNA, CDR2 YNFKEQ. This CDR3 comprises 17 residues. The V gene end was trimmed by 3 bases and the J gene end by 3 bases; junction bases not matched to a gene: 8. CDR3 sequence reads: CASSQPTGGIDTGELFF. The CDR3 DNA reads TGTGCCAGCAGCCAGCCGACAGGGGGGATCGACACCGGGGAGCTGTTTTTT.

The V call is TRBV4-3, the J call TRBJ2-3; tentative D call: TRBD2 (5 bases). The CDR3 extends over 15 amino acids. Germline assignment: CDR1 LGHNA and CDR2 YSLEER. With 1 base removed from V and 5 bases from J, the gap between germline ends came to 13 bases. The CDR3 spells CASSQARGMIDTQYF. The CDR3 DNA sequence: TGCGCCAGCAGCCAAGCTCGAGGGATGATAGATACGCAGTATTTT.

This clone has only a few counts. The V gene is TRBV13, the J gene TRBJ1-2; 9 nucleotides match TRBD1. The CDR3 loop spans 14 amino acids. The germline V gene has CDR1 PRHDT and CDR2 FYEKMQ (reference sequence). V dropped 5 bases and J dropped 6; count of bases not matched to a gene: 7. CDR3 nucleotide sequence: TGTGCCAGCAGCGCTAACAGGGGGCCCAATGGCTACACCTTC. Translation: CASSANRGPNGYTF. Looking up the rest from reference TRBV13 and TRBJ1-2 gives the full variable domain: AAGVIQSPRHLIKEKRETATLKCYPIPRHDTVYWYQQGPGQDPQFLISFYEKMQSDKGSIPDRFSAQQFSDYHSELNMSSLELGDSALYFCASSANRGPNGYTFGSGTRLTVV.

This sequence joins TRBV4-3 and TRBJ2-2; unclear D gene. From germline, CDR1 is LGHNA and CDR2 YSLEER. The CDR3 consists of 14 residues. Trimming removed 0 bases from V and 6 bases from J, with 8 bases in between. This CDR3 reads CASSQDVGPGELFF. CDR3 coding DNA: TGCGCCAGCAGCCAAGATGTGGGTCCCGGGGAGCTGTTTTTT.

The chain couples TRBV29-1 to TRBJ1-4; D gene uncertain. V lost 6 bases and J lost 2, with 13 bases in between. CDR1 and CDR2 (germline): SQVTM, ANQGSEA. The CDR3 is 14 amino acids. CDR3 in amino acids: CSVTVDSTNEKLFF. The CDR3 bases are TGCAGCGTGACGGTGGATTCGACTAATGAAAAACTGTTTTTT.

The rearrangement links TRBV11-2 to TRBJ1-2; maybe TRBD1 (5 bases). V was trimmed by 5 bases and J by 8 bases, leaving 15 bases between them. Germline V gene sequence: CDR1 SGHAT, CDR2 FQNNGV. The CDR3 loop spans 13 amino acids. The CDR3 nucleotides read TGTGCCAGCAGCCTGGGGGTTACGCGGGGCTACACCTTC. This sequence encodes CASSLGVTRGYTF.

The rearrangement joins TRBV29-1 to TRBJ2-1; D gene uncertain. The CDR3 loop spans 10 amino acids. Deletions cut 4 bases from V and 5 bases from J, with 3 bases between. Germline values: CDR1 SQVTM, CDR2 ANQGSEA. In DNA, the CDR3 is TGCAGCGTTGGGGACAATGAGCAGTTCTTC. It codes for CSVGDNEQFF.

In this sample, this clone turned up a few times. The rearrangement joins TRBV9 to TRBJ2-1; D uncertain. Trimming pared 0 bases from V and 4 bases from J, leaving 11 bases between. The germline V gene has CDR1 SGDLS and CDR2 YYNGEE. The CDR3 length is 15 residues. The CDR3 DNA is TGTGCCAGCAGCGTAGGAGCCGGTGGGTACAATGAGCAGTTCTTC. Encoded protein: CASSVGAGGYNEQFF.

This chain connects TRBV6-5 to TRBJ2-5; either TRBD1 or TRBD2 may supply D (5 bases each). CDR1 is MNHEY and CDR2 is SVGAGI in the germline V gene. The length of the CDR3 is 11 residues. The V gene lost 6 bases and the J gene lost 5 bases, with 7 bases spanning the gap. The CDR3 protein is CASSGAETQYF. CDR3 nucleotides: TGTGCCAGCAGCGGGGCGGAGACCCAGTACTTC.

This rearrangement joins TRBV4-1 to TRBJ2-1, with 10 nucleotides matching TRBD2. With 1 base clipped from V and 0 bases from J, the junction kept 12 bases outside the gene matches. The germline CDR1 and CDR2 sequences are MGHRA and YSYEKL. CDR3 length: 20 amino acids. The CDR3 DNA follows: TGCGCCAGCAGCCAAGTAGCGGGGGGCGCCCTGGGGAGCTCCTACAATGAGCAGTTCTTC. This sequence encodes CASSQVAGGALGSSYNEQFF.

This sequence joins TRBV11-2 and TRBJ2-7, with a tentative D call TRBD2 (5 bases). Germline CDR1 and CDR2: SGHAT and FQNNGV. V was cut by 2 bases and J by 0 bases, with 14 bases left in between. The CDR3 runs 16 residues. The CDR3 sequence: CASSLQRGFGSYEQYF. Here the CDR3 DNA reads TGTGCCAGCAGCTTACAACGGGGTTTTGGCTCCTACGAGCAGTACTTC.

This clone has more than one count but fewer than ten. This chain uses TRBV13 with TRBJ2-7, with D possibly TRBD2 on 7 matching bases. This CDR3 contains 15 residues. Germline V gives CDR1 PRHDT, CDR2 FYEKMQ (reference sequence). Trimming left V 4 bases short and J 3 bases short, with 16 bases between. CDR3 protein: CASSWEGGGDYEQYF. The CDR3 bases are TGTGCCAGCAGCTGGGAGGGAGGGGGTGACTACGAGCAGTACTTC.

The gene calls are TRBV9 and TRBJ1-2; TRBD1 matches 8 bases. CDR1 is SGDLS and CDR2 is YYNGEE in the germline V gene. J gave up 4 bases and V 4 bases, and 6 bases lay outside the gene matches. CDR3 length equals 14 residues. CDR3 residues: CASSLDTGGYGYTF. The CDR3 bases are TGTGCCAGCAGCCTGGACACAGGGGGCTATGGCTACACCTTC. The full variable domain, completed using reference TRBV9 and TRBJ1-2, is DSGVTQTPKHLITATGQRVTLRCSPRSGDLSVYWYQQSLDQGLQFLIQYYNGEERAKGNILERFSAQQFPDLHSELNLSSLELGDSALYFCASSLDTGGYGYTFGSGTRLTVV.

This clone is judged medium-sized. The chain carries TRBV4-1 and TRBJ2-2, with unresolved D. CDR3 length equals 16 residues. Germline V lookup: CDR1 MGHRA, CDR2 YSYEKL. Trimming cost V 4 bases and J 4 bases, with 16 bases left between them. This chain's CDR3 is CASSLSFASGTGELFF. Here the CDR3 DNA reads TGCGCCAGCAGCCTCTCCTTCGCGTCTGGCACCGGGGAGCTGTTTTTT.

The rearrangement uses TRBV4-1 and TRBJ2-7; 11 nucleotides agree with TRBD2. Germline V gene sequence: CDR1 MGHRA, CDR2 YSYEKL. This CDR3 contains 17 residues. DNA for the CDR3: TGCGCTTGGAGGGGACTAGCGGTACCTTCCAGCTCCTACGAGCAGTACTTC. It is translated as CAWRGLAVPSSSYEQYF.

The chain couples TRBV9 to TRBJ2-2; 8 bases match TRBD1. Germline CDR1 SGDLS, CDR2 YYNGEE. V lost 4 bases, J lost 0 bases, and 5 bases stayed unmatched. This CDR3 spans 16 amino acids. The chain's CDR3 is CASSLETGANTGELFF. The CDR3 DNA sequence: TGTGCCAGCAGCCTAGAGACAGGGGCGAACACCGGGGAGCTGTTTTTT.

In this sample, this clone turned up once. The genes are TRBV7-2 and TRBJ1-1; D may be TRBD1 (5 bases). Germline V CDR1 and CDR2: SGHTA, FQGNSA. V lost 3 bases, J lost 4 bases, and 6 bases lay in between. The CDR3 runs to 12 residues. As DNA, the CDR3 is TGTGCCAGCAGCTTCGGGGCCACTGAAGCTTTCTTT. The encoded protein is CASSFGATEAFF.

This clone rates as medium-sized. The gene calls are TRBV4-3 and TRBJ2-5; possibly TRBD1 for D (6 bases). The V and J ends lost 0 bases and 2 bases respectively, with 13 bases between them. Germline V gives CDR1 LGHNA, CDR2 YSLEER. The CDR3 runs to 16 residues. The CDR3 loop is CASSQEVGTLQETQYF. The CDR3 nucleotides read TGCGCCAGCAGCCAAGAAGTGGGGACACTACAAGAGACCCAGTACTTC.